This is a list of T cell receptor beta chains from one sample in a study of blood T cell repertoires in COVID-19. Repertoires were generated with immunoSEQ multiplex PCR, while TCRdb's copy carries only in-frame clones and drops some. Of around 300,000 clones in the sample, approximately 85% were seen once. The sequencing sample was made of peripheral blood. The origin of the receptors is a woman in her 70s with acute or convalescent COVID-19. CDR3s include the opening cysteine and the closing phenylalanine or tryptophan. The D gene is left open where the match is weak. Only some rows state a clone size, as once, few, many or a class for expanded clones.

D: .
V: TRBV19
size: .
J: TRBJ1-2
CDR3: CASTPPDTGRYGYTF
DNA: TGTGCCAGTACCCCCCCGGACACAGGGCGGTATGGCTACACCTTC

D: TRBD1
V: TRBV6-5
size: .
J: TRBJ1-1
CDR3: CATSRTGSLPF
DNA: TGTGCCACCTCCCGGACAGGGAGTTTACCTTTT

D: TRBD2
V: TRBV5-1
size: .
J: TRBJ2-5
CDR3: CASSLLSGGHFQETQYF
DNA: TGCGCCAGCAGCTTGCTAAGCGGGGGGCATTTCCAAGAGACCCAGTACTTC

D: TRBD1
V: TRBV3-1/TRBV3-2
size: .
J: TRBJ1-2
CDR3: CASSQGQGLRYTF
DNA: TGTGCCAGCAGCCAAGGACAGGGGTTGCGCTACACCTTC

D: .
V: TRBV5-4
size: .
J: TRBJ2-2
CDR3: CASSLTSNTGELFF
DNA: TGTGCCAGCAGCTTGACTTCGAACACCGGGGAGCTGTTTTTT

D: .
V: TRBV9
size: .
J: TRBJ2-1
CDR3: CASSARGAPYNEQFF
DNA: TGTGCCAGCAGCGCTCGGGGGGCCCCCTACAATGAGCAGTTCTTC

D: .
V: TRBV11-1
size: .
J: TRBJ2-3
CDR3: CASSPGTPLADTQYF
DNA: TGTGCCAGCAGCCCCGGGACTCCACTCGCGGATACGCAGTATTTT

D: .
V: TRBV9
size: .
J: TRBJ1-6
CDR3: CASSGRVNNSPLHF
DNA: TGTGCCAGCAGCGGCAGGGTTAATAATTCACCCCTCCACTTT

D: .
V: TRBV18
size: .
J: TRBJ1-2
CDR3: CASSPPGRDYGYTF
DNA: TGTGCCAGCTCCCCCCCGGGGAGAGACTATGGCTACACCTTC

D: .
V: TRBV11-2
size: .
J: TRBJ2-7
CDR3: CATTGTTRYEQYF
DNA: TGTGCCACCACAGGTACCACACGCTACGAGCAGTACTTC

D: .
V: TRBV5-4
size: .
J: TRBJ2-1
CDR3: CASSSQYNEQFF
DNA: TGTGCCAGCAGCTCTCAGTACAATGAGCAGTTCTTC

D: .
V: TRBV19
size: .
J: TRBJ2-7
CDR3: CASRPQGRSSYEQYF
DNA: TGTGCCAGTAGGCCCCAGGGCAGGAGCTCCTACGAGCAGTACTTC

D: .
V: TRBV19
size: once
J: TRBJ1-1
CDR3: CASSLITGLDTEAFF
DNA: TGTGCCAGTAGTCTTATAACGGGACTGGACACTGAAGCTTTCTTT

D: .
V: TRBV5-1
size: .
J: TRBJ1-2
CDR3: CASSSILANYGYTF
DNA: TGCGCCAGCAGCTCGATACTGGCTAACTATGGCTACACCTTC

D: .
V: TRBV24-1
size: .
J: TRBJ1-5
CDR3: CATGQGSNQPQHF
DNA: TGTGCCACCGGCCAGGGAAGCAATCAGCCCCAGCATTTT

D: .
V: TRBV9
size: .
J: TRBJ2-3
CDR3: CASSPHGTSSDTQYF
DNA: TGTGCCAGCAGCCCTCATGGGACTTCCTCAGATACGCAGTATTTT

D: TRBD1
V: TRBV30
size: .
J: TRBJ1-1
CDR3: CAWSSLTGGTEAFF
DNA: TGTGCCTGGAGTTCATTGACAGGGGGCACTGAAGCTTTCTTT

D: .
V: TRBV10-3
size: few
J: TRBJ1-2
CDR3: CAISESRIANYGYTF
DNA: TGTGCCATCAGTGAGTCGAGGATAGCTAACTATGGCTACACCTTC

D: .
V: TRBV29-1
size: .
J: TRBJ2-5
CDR3: CSVVRSGTNQETQYF
DNA: TGCAGCGTTGTAAGAAGCGGCACAAACCAAGAGACCCAGTACTTC

D: .
V: TRBV5-4
size: few
J: TRBJ1-1
CDR3: CASSLGGVYTEAFF
DNA: TGTGCCAGCAGCTTGGGGGGGGTGTACACTGAAGCTTTCTTT

D: .
V: TRBV10-3
size: .
J: TRBJ2-5
CDR3: CAISESVLSETQYF
DNA: TGTGCCATCAGTGAGTCTGTGTTATCGGAGACCCAGTACTTC

D: TRBD1
V: TRBV4-1
size: .
J: TRBJ1-1
CDR3: CASSKTGTGVTEAFF
DNA: TGCGCCAGCAGCAAAACAGGGACAGGGGTCACTGAAGCTTTCTTT

D: .
V: TRBV21-1
size: .
J: TRBJ1-2
CDR3: CASSLHNGYTF
DNA: TGTGCCAGCAGCTTACACAATGGCTACACCTTC

D: .
V: TRBV9
size: .
J: TRBJ2-1
CDR3: CANSRGGQGANEQFF
DNA: TGTGCCAATTCCCGGGGGGGACAGGGAGCGAATGAGCAGTTCTTC

D: TRBD1
V: TRBV7-9
size: .
J: TRBJ2-4
CDR3: CASSLAGTADIIQYF
DNA: TGTGCCAGCAGCTTAGCCGGGACAGCTGATATCATTCAGTACTTC

D: .
V: TRBV5-4
size: .
J: TRBJ1-1
CDR3: CASSNDRSLNTEAFF
DNA: TGTGCCAGCAGCAATGACAGGAGTTTGAACACTGAAGCTTTCTTT

D: .
V: TRBV18
size: .
J: TRBJ1-1
CDR3: CASSRGGDTEAFF
DNA: TGTGCCAGCTCACGAGGGGGTGACACTGAAGCTTTCTTT

D: TRBD2
V: TRBV6-2/TRBV6-3
size: .
J: TRBJ2-2
CDR3: CASSYSPGTSGPTGELFF
DNA: TGTGCCAGCAGTTACTCCCCCGGGACTAGTGGCCCCACCGGGGAGCTGTTTTTT

D: TRBD1
V: TRBV24-1
size: .
J: TRBJ2-1
CDR3: CATSDRQGSDNEQFF
DNA: TGTGCCACCAGTGACCGACAGGGGTCCGACAATGAGCAGTTCTTC

D: .
V: TRBV6-1
size: .
J: TRBJ2-3
CDR3: CASSETPSSRSDTQYF
DNA: TGTGCCAGCAGTGAAACCCCTAGCTCTCGGTCCGATACGCAGTATTTT

D: .
V: TRBV7-8
size: .
J: TRBJ2-7
CDR3: CASSFGSRYEQYF
DNA: TGTGCCAGCAGCTTCGGTAGCAGATACGAGCAGTACTTC

D: TRBD1
V: TRBV10-2
size: .
J: TRBJ2-7
CDR3: CASSQPGQGYEQYF
DNA: TGCGCCAGCAGTCAACCGGGACAGGGATACGAGCAGTACTTC

D: TRBD1
V: TRBV3-1/TRBV3-2
size: .
J: TRBJ1-2
CDR3: CASSPTGGSNYGYTF
DNA: TGTGCCAGCAGCCCCACAGGGGGGTCCAACTATGGCTACACCTTC

D: .
V: TRBV24-1
size: .
J: TRBJ2-2
CDR3: CATSDPGRSNTGELFF
DNA: TGTGCCACCAGTGACCCAGGGCGTTCGAACACCGGGGAGCTGTTTTTT

D: .
V: TRBV7-9
size: .
J: TRBJ2-2
CDR3: CASIIQGRDTGELFF
DNA: TGTGCCAGCATCATCCAGGGAAGGGACACCGGGGAGCTGTTTTTT

D: .
V: TRBV19
size: once
J: TRBJ1-2
CDR3: CASSIGGQGSGYGYTF
DNA: TGTGCCAGTAGTATAGGTGGGCAGGGGTCCGGCTATGGCTACACCTTC

D: TRBD1
V: TRBV2
size: .
J: TRBJ1-5
CDR3: CASRGPGQGGSQPQHF
DNA: TGTGCCAGCAGGGGACCGGGACAGGGGGGTAGTCAGCCCCAGCATTTT

D: .
V: TRBV21-1
size: .
J: TRBJ1-1
CDR3: CASSKWGQGRSENTEAFF
DNA: TGTGCCAGCAGCAAATGGGGACAGGGTCGGAGCGAGAACACTGAAGCTTTCTTT

D: .
V: TRBV28
size: .
J: TRBJ1-2
CDR3: CASSPDRTYGYTF
DNA: TGTGCCAGCAGTCCCGACAGGACGTATGGCTACACCTTC

D: TRBD1
V: TRBV3-1/TRBV3-2
size: .
J: TRBJ1-3
CDR3: CASSLLTGGTGNTIYF
DNA: TGTGCCAGCAGCCTCTTAACAGGGGGCACAGGAAACACCATATATTTT

D: TRBD1
V: TRBV27
size: .
J: TRBJ2-7
CDR3: CASSFRTGFPYEQYF
DNA: TGTGCCAGCAGTTTTCGGACAGGGTTTCCCTACGAGCAGTACTTC

D: TRBD2
V: TRBV7-2
size: few
J: TRBJ2-2
CDR3: CASSSRLAGGPGELFF
DNA: TGTGCCAGCAGCTCCCGACTAGCGGGGGGGCCCGGGGAGCTGTTTTTT

D: .
V: TRBV11-2
size: .
J: TRBJ1-6
CDR3: CASSHPGLMDSPLHF
DNA: TGTGCCAGCAGTCACCCGGGACTAATGGATTCACCCCTCCACTTT

D: .
V: TRBV5-1
size: once
J: TRBJ1-6
CDR3: CASSLDGQGNSPLHF
DNA: TGCGCCAGCAGCTTGGATGGGCAGGGTAATTCACCCCTCCACTTT

D: TRBD1
V: TRBV6-5
size: .
J: TRBJ2-1
CDR3: CASSYSGTGARGEQFF
DNA: TGTGCCAGCAGTTATTCCGGGACAGGGGCCAGAGGTGAGCAGTTCTTC

D: .
V: TRBV18
size: .
J: TRBJ2-2
CDR3: CASHETGELFF
DNA: TGTGCCAGCCACGAGACCGGGGAGCTGTTTTTT